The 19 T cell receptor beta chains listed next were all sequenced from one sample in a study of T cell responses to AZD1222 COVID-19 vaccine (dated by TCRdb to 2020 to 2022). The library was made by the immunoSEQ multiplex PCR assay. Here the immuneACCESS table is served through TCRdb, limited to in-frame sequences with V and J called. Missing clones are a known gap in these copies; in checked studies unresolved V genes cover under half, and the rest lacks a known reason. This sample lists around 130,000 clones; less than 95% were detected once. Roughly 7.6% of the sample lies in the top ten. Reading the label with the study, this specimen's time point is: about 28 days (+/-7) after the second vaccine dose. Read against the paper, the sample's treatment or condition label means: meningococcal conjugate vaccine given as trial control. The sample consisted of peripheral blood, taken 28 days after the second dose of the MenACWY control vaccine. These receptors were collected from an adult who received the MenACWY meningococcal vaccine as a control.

CDR3 sequence (DNA): TGTGCCAGCAGCTTAGCGCACTTCAATGAGCAGTTCTTC. Encoded protein: CASSLAHFNEQFF. This chain joins TRBV7-9 and TRBJ2-1, with no clear D. The germline V and J ends were trimmed by 0 bases and 6 bases, with 6 bases remaining between them. The CDR3 extends over 13 amino acids. Germline V gene lookup returns CDR1 SEHNR and CDR2 FQNEAQ (reference sequence).

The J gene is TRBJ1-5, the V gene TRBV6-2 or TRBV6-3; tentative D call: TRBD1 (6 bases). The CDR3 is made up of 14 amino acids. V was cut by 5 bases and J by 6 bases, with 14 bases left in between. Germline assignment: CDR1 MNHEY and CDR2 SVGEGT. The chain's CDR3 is CASSGRGAFQPQHF. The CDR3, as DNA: TGTGCCAGCAGTGGCCGGGGGGCTTTTCAGCCCCAGCATTTT.

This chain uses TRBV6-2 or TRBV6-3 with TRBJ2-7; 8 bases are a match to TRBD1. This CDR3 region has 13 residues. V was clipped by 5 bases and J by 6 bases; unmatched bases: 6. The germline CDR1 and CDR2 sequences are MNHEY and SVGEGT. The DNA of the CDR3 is TGTGCCAGCAGTGACAGGGGTCCGGGCGAGCAGTACTTC. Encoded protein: CASSDRGPGEQYF.

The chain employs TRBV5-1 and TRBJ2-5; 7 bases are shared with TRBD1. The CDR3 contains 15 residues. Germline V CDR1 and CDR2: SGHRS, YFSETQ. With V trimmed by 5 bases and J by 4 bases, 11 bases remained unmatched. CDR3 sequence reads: CASRDGTALLETQYF. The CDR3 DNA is TGCGCCAGCAGGGACGGGACAGCACTATTAGAGACCCAGTACTTC. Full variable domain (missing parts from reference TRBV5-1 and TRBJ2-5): KAGVTQTPRYLIKTRGQQVTLSCSPISGHRSVSWYQQTPGQGLQFLFEYFSETQRNKGNFPGRFSGRQFSNSRSEMNVSTLELGDSALYLCASRDGTALLETQYFGPGTRLLVL.

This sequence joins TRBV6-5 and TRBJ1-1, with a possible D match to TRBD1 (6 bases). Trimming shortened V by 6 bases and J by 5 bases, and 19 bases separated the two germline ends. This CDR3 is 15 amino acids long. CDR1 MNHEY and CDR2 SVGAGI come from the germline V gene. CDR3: CASSREQGLWTEAFF. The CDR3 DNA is TGTGCCAGCAGCAGAGAACAGGGCCTCTGGACTGAAGCTTTCTTT.

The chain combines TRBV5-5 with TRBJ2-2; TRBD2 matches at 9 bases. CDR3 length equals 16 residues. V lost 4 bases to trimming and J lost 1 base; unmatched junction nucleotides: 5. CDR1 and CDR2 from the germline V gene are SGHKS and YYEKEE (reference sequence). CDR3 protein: CASSITSGLNTGELFF. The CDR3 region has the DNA TGTGCCAGCAGCATCACTAGCGGGTTGAACACCGGGGAGCTGTTTTTT.

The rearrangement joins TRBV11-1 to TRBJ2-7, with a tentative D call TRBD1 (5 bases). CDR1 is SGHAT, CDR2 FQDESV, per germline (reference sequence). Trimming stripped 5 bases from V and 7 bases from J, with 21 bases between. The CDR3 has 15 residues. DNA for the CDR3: TGTGCCAGCAGCCCCATCGGACAAAACCCTTGGGAGCAGTACTTC. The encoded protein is CASSPIGQNPWEQYF.

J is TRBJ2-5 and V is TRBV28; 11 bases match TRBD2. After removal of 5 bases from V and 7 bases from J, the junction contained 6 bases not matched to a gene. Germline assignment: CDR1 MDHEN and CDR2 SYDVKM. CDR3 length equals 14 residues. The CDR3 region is CASSATSGIATQYF. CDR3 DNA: TGTGCCAGCAGTGCGACTAGCGGGATTGCGACCCAGTACTTC. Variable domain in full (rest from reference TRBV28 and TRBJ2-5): DVKVTQSSRYLVKRTGEKVFLECVQDMDHENMFWYRQDPGLGLRLIYFSYDVKMKEKGDIPEGYSVSREKKERFSLILESASTNQTSMYLCASSATSGIATQYFGPGTRLLVL.

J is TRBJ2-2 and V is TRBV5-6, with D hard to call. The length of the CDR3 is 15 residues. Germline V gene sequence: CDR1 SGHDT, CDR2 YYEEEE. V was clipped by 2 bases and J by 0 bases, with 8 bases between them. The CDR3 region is CASSFSRPNTGELFF. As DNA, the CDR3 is TGTGCCAGCAGCTTTTCCCGACCGAACACCGGGGAGCTGTTTTTT.

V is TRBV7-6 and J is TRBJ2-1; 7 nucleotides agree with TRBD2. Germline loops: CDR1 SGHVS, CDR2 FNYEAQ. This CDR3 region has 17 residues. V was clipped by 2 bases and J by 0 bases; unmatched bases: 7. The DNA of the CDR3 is TGTGCCAGCAGCTTATCGAGCGGGGCTAGCTCCTACAATGAGCAGTTCTTC. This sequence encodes CASSLSSGASSYNEQFF.

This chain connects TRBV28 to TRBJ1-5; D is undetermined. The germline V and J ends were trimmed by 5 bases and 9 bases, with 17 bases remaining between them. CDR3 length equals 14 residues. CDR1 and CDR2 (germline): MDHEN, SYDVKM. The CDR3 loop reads CASSPVLVNGPQHF. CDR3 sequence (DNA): TGTGCCAGCAGTCCCGTGCTCGTCAACGGGCCCCAGCATTTT.

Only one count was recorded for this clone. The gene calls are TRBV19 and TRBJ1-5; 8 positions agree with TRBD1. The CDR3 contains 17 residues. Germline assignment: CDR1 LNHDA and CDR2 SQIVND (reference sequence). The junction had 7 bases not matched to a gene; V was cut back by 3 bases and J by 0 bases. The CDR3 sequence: CASSMGQGAYSNQPQHF. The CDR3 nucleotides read TGTGCCAGTAGTATGGGGCAGGGGGCGTATAGCAATCAGCCCCAGCATTTT. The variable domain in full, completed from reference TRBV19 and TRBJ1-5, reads DGGITQSPKYLFRKEGQNVTLSCEQNLNHDAMYWYRQDPGQGLRLIYYSQIVNDFQKGDIAEGYSVSREKKESFPLTVTSAQKNPTAFYLCASSMGQGAYSNQPQHFGDGTRLSIL.

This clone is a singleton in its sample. CDR3 residues: CASSPGTEVNYGYTF. The DNA of the CDR3 is TGTGCCAGCAGCCCCGGGACAGAAGTTAACTATGGCTACACCTTC. The V gene is TRBV6-4, the J gene TRBJ1-2; 7 bases map to TRBD1. Germline loops: CDR1 MRHNA, CDR2 SNTAGT. J was trimmed by 1 base and V by 6 bases; bases with no gene match: 8. This CDR3 contains 15 residues.

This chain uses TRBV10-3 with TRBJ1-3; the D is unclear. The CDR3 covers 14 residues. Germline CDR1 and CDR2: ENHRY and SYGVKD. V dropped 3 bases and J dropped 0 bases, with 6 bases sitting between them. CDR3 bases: TGTGCCATCAGTGAAGGCAACTCTGGAAACACCATATATTTT. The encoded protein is CAISEGNSGNTIYF.

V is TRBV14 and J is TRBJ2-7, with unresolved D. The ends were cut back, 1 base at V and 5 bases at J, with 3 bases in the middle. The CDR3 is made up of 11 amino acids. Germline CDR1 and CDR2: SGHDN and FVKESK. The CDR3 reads CASSQVNEQYF. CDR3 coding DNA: TGTGCCAGCAGCCAAGTAAACGAGCAGTACTTC.

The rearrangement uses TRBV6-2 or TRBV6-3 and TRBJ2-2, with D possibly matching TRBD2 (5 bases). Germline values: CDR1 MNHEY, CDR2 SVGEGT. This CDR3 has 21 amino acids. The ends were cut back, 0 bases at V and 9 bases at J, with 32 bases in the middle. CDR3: CASSYSTNNEVSAWSRRELFF. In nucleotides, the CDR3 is TGTGCCAGCAGTTACTCCACCAACAATGAGGTTAGCGCGTGGTCTCGCCGGGAGCTGTTTTTT.

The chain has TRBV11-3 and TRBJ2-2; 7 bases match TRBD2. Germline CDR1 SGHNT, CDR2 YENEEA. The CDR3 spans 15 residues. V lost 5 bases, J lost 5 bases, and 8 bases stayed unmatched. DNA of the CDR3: TGTGCCAGCAGCCCCAGCGGGGCGGCGACCGGGGAGCTGTTTTTT. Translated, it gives CASSPSGAATGELFF.

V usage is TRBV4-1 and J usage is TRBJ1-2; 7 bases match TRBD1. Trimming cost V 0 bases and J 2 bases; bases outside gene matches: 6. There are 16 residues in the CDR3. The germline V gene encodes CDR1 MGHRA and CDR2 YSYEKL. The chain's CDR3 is CASSQDEVGGNYGYTF. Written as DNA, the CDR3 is TGCGCCAGCAGCCAAGATGAGGTAGGGGGCAACTATGGCTACACCTTC.

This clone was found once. In nucleotides, the CDR3 is TGTGCCAGCCACAGCGGGAGTATATCAGATACGCAGTATTTT. Translation gives CASHSGSISDTQYF. The chain uses TRBV6-5 and TRBJ2-3; the match to TRBD2 covers 8 bases. The CDR3 totals 14 residues. The J segment lost 4 bases and the V segment lost 8 bases, leaving 8 bases of the junction unmatched. Germline CDR1 reads MNHEY; CDR2 reads SVGAGI.